This TCR beta chain was identified during a study of shared clonotypes between healthy human individuals. Study-wide results and caveats: Rarefaction exposed incomplete sorted-subset sequencing despite large depth. Blood alone was sampled, and tissue repertoires likely differ.

For sorted subsets, 150 to 250 ng DNA per replicate equaled 30,000 or so T cell genomes. Profiled with immunoSEQ multiplex PCR; TCRdb holds only in-frame clones, not every one. Here the sample spans under 1,100,000 clones, approximately 76% being singletons. V trimming: 5 bases; J trimming: 4 bases; junction bases outside the gene matches: 6. CDR1 and CDR2 from the germline V gene are SGHAT and FQDESV (reference sequence). This CDR3 spans 14 amino acids. About this clone itself: Antigen unknown.

V usage is TRBV11-1 and J usage is TRBJ2-3, with 7 bases identical to TRBD1. This sequence was found in a man in his late teens or twenties in good health. Input material: memory CD4+ T cells sorted from blood. The subset denotes: CD45RA-negative fraction. The CDR3 DNA reads as TGTGCCAGCAGCGCCTACAGGGGCCCAGATACGCAGTATTTT. Translated: CASSAYRGPDTQYF.